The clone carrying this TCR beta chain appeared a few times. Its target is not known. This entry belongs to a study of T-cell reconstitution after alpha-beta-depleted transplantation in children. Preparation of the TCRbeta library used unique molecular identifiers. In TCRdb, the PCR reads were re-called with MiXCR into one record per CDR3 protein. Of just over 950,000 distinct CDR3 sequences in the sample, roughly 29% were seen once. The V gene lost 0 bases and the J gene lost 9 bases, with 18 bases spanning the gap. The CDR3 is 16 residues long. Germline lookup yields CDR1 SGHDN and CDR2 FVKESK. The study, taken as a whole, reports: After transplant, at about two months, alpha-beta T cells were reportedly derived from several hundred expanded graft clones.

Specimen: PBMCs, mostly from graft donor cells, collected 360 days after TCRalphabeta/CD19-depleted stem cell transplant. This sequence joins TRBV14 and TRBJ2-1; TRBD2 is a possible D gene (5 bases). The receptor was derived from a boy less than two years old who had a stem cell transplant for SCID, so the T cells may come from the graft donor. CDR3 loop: CASSQDSGVGRGEQFF. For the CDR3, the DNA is TGTGCCAGCAGCCAAGACTCTGGAGTGGGTCGGGGTGAGCAGTTCTTC.